This is a list of T cell receptor beta chains from one sample in a study of shared clonotypes between healthy human individuals. The data were produced by immunoSEQ multiplex PCR, yet TCRdb's version contains in-frame clones alone and is incomplete. The profile shows hundreds of thousands of clones, around 77% of them singletons. Sequenced: PBMCs. The receptors stem from a woman aged 40-49 years in good health. Some clones in this sample may be carry-over from other donors' samples. Both conserved end residues are part of each CDR3. Fields, in order: D gene, clone size, V gene, J gene, CDR3 DNA, CDR3 protein. D genes are given only for firm matches. Some rows mark clone size as missing; the rest say once, few, many or name a class of expanded clone.

TRBD2	-	TRBV5-6	TRBJ2-1	TGTGCCAGCAGCAAGGGACTAGCGGAGAGCTCCTACAATGAGCAGTTCTTC	CASSKGLAESSYNEQFF
TRBD1	-	TRBV28	TRBJ1-5	TGTGCCAGCAGTTTATTGGCAGGGGGCTCTAGCAATCAGCCCCAGCATTTT	CASSLLAGGSSNQPQHF
TRBD1	-	TRBV30	TRBJ1-2	TGTGCCTGGACCCGACAGGGAGATCCCTATGGCTACACCTTC	CAWTRQGDPYGYTF
TRBD1	-	TRBV6-1	TRBJ1-5	TGTGCCAGCAGGAACGGACAGGGGGCACAGCCCCAGCATTTT	CASRNGQGAQPQHF
-	-	TRBV5-4	TRBJ2-3	TGTGCCAGCAGCTTGGAGGGGGGTGGTACGCAGTATTTT	CASSLEGGGTQYF
-	once	TRBV5-1	TRBJ2-1	TGCGCCAGCAGCTTGGTCGGGGGGCCCCACAATGAGCAGTTCTTC	CASSLVGGPHNEQFF
-	-	TRBV7-3	TRBJ2-5	TGTGCCAGCAGCAACGACAGGACGGGGGCCCAGTACTTC	CASSNDRTGAQYF
TRBD2	-	TRBV19	TRBJ2-1	TGTGCCAGTAGTATAACTAGCGGGAGAACGAATGAGCAGTTCTTC	CASSITSGRTNEQFF
TRBD2	-	TRBV7-6	TRBJ2-3	TGTGCCAGCAGCATCCCTTCGGGACTAGCGGGAGGGCCACCCACAGATACGCAGTATTTT	CASSIPSGLAGGPPTDTQYF
-	-	TRBV19	TRBJ1-5	TGTGCCAGTACCAGCACACAAAATCAGCCCCAGCATTTT	CASTSTQNQPQHF